What follows are 14 T cell receptor beta chains derived from one specimen sequenced in a study of blood T cell repertoires in COVID-19. Method: immunoSEQ multiplex PCR; TCRdb's copy keeps in-frame clones and lacks some. The sample has 130,000 or so clones; about four fifths are singletons. The sequenced material came from peripheral blood. Receptor source: a human donor in a cohort sampled during active COVID-19.

Comment on this clone: The junction shows a germline mismatch at one end, possibly a read error. The J gene is TRBJ1-2, the V gene TRBV3-1 (or the pseudogene TRBV3-2), with 7 bases lining up with TRBD1. The CDR3 is 14 amino acids. Germline-derived CDR1 and CDR2 are LGHDT and YNNKEL (reference sequence). CDR3 amino acids: CAGSQDNRGNGYTF. Written as DNA, the CDR3 is TGTGCCGGCAGCCAAGATAACAGGGGTAATGGCTACACCTTC.

The chain combines TRBV5-1 with TRBJ2-3, with D possibly TRBD2 on 6 matching bases. The CDR3 is 16 residues long. V lost 4 bases, J lost 0 bases, and 15 bases lay in between. Germline CDR1 reads SGHRS; CDR2 reads YFSETQ. This CDR3 reads CASSPAVSGSTDTQYF. The DNA of the CDR3 is TGCGCCAGCAGCCCGGCTGTTAGCGGTAGCACAGATACGCAGTATTTT.

The genes are TRBV7-9 and TRBJ1-2, with unresolved D. Per the germline V gene, CDR1 is SEHNR and CDR2 is FQNEAQ (reference sequence). V lost 7 bases and J lost 1, with 13 bases in between. The length of the CDR3 is 14 residues. CDR3 amino acids: CASTPGRSNYGYTF. CDR3 nucleotides: TGTGCCAGCACCCCAGGCCGAAGTAACTATGGCTACACCTTC.

The J gene is TRBJ2-3, the V gene TRBV10-3; D might be TRBD1 (6 bases). CDR3 length: 16 amino acids. Trimming shortened V by 5 bases and J by 2 bases, and 17 bases separated the two germline ends. The germline CDR1 and CDR2 sequences are ENHRY and SYGVKD. The CDR3 DNA reads TGTGCCATCAGTCCAACGGCACAGGGTTACACAGATACGCAGTATTTT. This translates into CAISPTAQGYTDTQYF.

This clone has just one count. The chain's CDR3 is CASLKTSGAQETQYF. The CDR3 bases are TGTGCCAGCCTAAAGACTAGCGGGGCCCAAGAGACCCAGTACTTC. V gene TRBV25-1 combines with J gene TRBJ2-5, with 11 bases lining up with TRBD2. Germline values: CDR1 MGHDK, CDR2 SYGVNS. This CDR3 has 15 amino acids. J gave up 1 base and V 8 bases, and 6 bases lay outside the gene matches.

V usage is TRBV5-4 and J usage is TRBJ2-1, with 10 bases aligning to TRBD2. The CDR3 has 15 amino acids. Germline-derived CDR1 and CDR2 are SGHNT and YYREEE (reference sequence). V trimming: 1 base; J trimming: 10 bases; junction bases outside the gene matches: 8. The chain's CDR3 is CASSLPSGSLREQFF. The CDR3, as DNA: TGTGCCAGCAGCTTGCCTAGCGGGAGTCTAAGGGAGCAGTTCTTC.

This clone came up a few times. Written as DNA, the CDR3 is TGTGCCTGGAGTCGGGGATACGAGCAGTACTTC. Its protein is CAWSRGYEQYF. The V and J genes are TRBV30 and TRBJ2-7, with D perhaps matching TRBD2 (5 bases). Looked up from germline, CDR1 is GTSNPN and CDR2 is SVGIG (reference sequence). V was clipped by 2 bases and J by 4 bases, with 6 bases between them. The CDR3 runs to 11 residues.

The chain employs TRBV6-6 and TRBJ1-5, with TRBD1 matching 9 bases. This CDR3 contains 20 residues. V lost 5 bases and J lost 0; bases outside the gene matches: 17. The germline CDR1 and CDR2 sequences are MNHNY and SVGAGI (reference sequence). Here the CDR3 DNA reads TGTGCCAGCAGTCTCCGCCTCGGACAGGGGAGGGGTTATAGCAATCAGCCCCAGCATTTT. Protein sequence: CASSLRLGQGRGYSNQPQHF.

This clone was observed a single time. This chain links TRBV2 with TRBJ2-1; no clear D. This CDR3 is built from 16 residues. V lost 4 bases, J lost 6 bases, and 19 bases lay in between. Germline values: CDR1 SNHLY, CDR2 FYNNEI. The DNA of the CDR3 is TGTGCCAGCAGTGGGCTAGGTGTCGTGGGTGGCAATGAGCAGTTCTTC. Translation: CASSGLGVVGGNEQFF.

A note on this clone: Compared with germline, one end of the junction differs, possibly owing to a read error. The chain links TRBV7-2 to TRBJ2-3; possibly TRBD2 for D (6 bases). The CDR3 is 15 amino acids. CDR1 SGHTA and CDR2 FQGNSA come from the germline V gene. The CDR3 loop is CASSLGLAERQIGAF. CDR3 nucleotide sequence: TGTGCCAGCAGCTTGGGCTTAGCGGAGCGCCAGATAGGCGCTTTT.

The chain combines TRBV27 with TRBJ1-2; the D gene is possibly TRBD1 (6 bases). The length of the CDR3 is 13 residues. The V end was cut by 6 bases, the J end by 4 bases, with 12 bases between. Germline V gene sequence: CDR1 MNHEY, CDR2 SMNVEV (reference sequence). The CDR3, as DNA: TGTGCCAGCAGCCTAGGGGGGGCCTATGGCTACACCTTC. Translating it yields CASSLGGAYGYTF.

This clone occurred once. The chain couples TRBV6-5 to TRBJ2-2; D perhaps matches TRBD1 (5 bases). The CDR3 contains 14 residues. V shed 6 bases and J shed 4 bases, with 12 bases lying between them. Germline V gene lookup returns CDR1 MNHEY and CDR2 SVGAGI. The CDR3 region is CASSPDRATGELFF. CDR3 bases: TGTGCCAGCAGCCCCGACAGAGCCACCGGGGAGCTGTTTTTT.

This chain links TRBV28 with TRBJ2-7, with TRBD1 as a possible D gene (6 bases). This CDR3 region has 13 residues. V was trimmed by 5 bases and J by 2 bases, leaving 10 bases between them. Germline V gene sequence: CDR1 MDHEN, CDR2 SYDVKM. The CDR3 reads CASSTGQPYEQYF. The CDR3 DNA reads as TGTGCCAGCAGTACTGGACAGCCCTACGAGCAGTACTTC.

This clone was seen a few times. V usage is TRBV19 and J usage is TRBJ2-1, with D tentatively TRBD2 (6 bases). V was pared by 4 bases and J by 6 bases, with 10 bases between. In germline, CDR1 is LNHDA, CDR2 SQIVND (reference sequence). This CDR3 region has 13 residues. CDR3 residues: CASSTLARNEQFF. DNA of the CDR3: TGTGCCAGTAGTACCCTAGCGCGCAATGAGCAGTTCTTC.